A selection of T cell receptor beta chains follows, all from one sample in a study of response to subunit inactivated influenza vaccine. TCRdb re-called the RT-PCR reads with MiXCR, one entry per CDR3 protein. The sample holds hundreds of thousands of distinct CDR3 sequences; around 13% are singletons and the top ten take less than 9%. The starting material was PBMCs from blood, obtained 14 to 15 days before vaccination. These receptors all stem from a man between 50 and 59 years old who received an inactivated influenza vaccine. Both conserved end residues are part of each CDR3. D genes are given only for firm matches. Expanded clones get a size class; other rows say once, few or many, or leave the size out.

abundance,j_gene,len,d_gene,v_gene,CDR3aa,CDR3nt
few,TRBJ2-1,14,TRBD2,TRBV20-1,CSAPGLALYNEQFF,TGCAGTGCTCCGGGACTAGCGCTATACAATGAGCAGTTCTTC
few,TRBJ2-2,17,NA,TRBV7-8,CASTILPDYQNTGELFF,TGTGCCAGCACTATACTCCCCGACTATCAGAACACCGGGGAGCTGTTTTTT
NA,TRBJ2-1,14,NA,TRBV12-3/TRBV12-4,CASSLSRSGNEQFF,TGTGCCAGCAGTTTGTCTAGGTCGGGCAATGAGCAGTTCTTC
few,TRBJ2-1,15,NA,TRBV7-2,CASSRGGESYNEQFF,TGTGCCAGCAGCCGGGGTGGGGAATCCTACAATGAGCAGTTCTTC
few,TRBJ2-5,13,NA,TRBV5-1,CASSYLSRETQYF,TGCGCCAGCAGCTACCTTTCAAGAGAGACCCAGTACTTC
few,TRBJ2-2,15,NA,TRBV6-5,CASSYSSDYTGELFF,TGTGCCAGCAGTTACTCGTCAGATTACACCGGGGAGCTGTTTTTT
NA,TRBJ2-1,15,NA,TRBV5-1,CASSLSQGTFNEQFF,TGCGCCAGCAGCTTGAGCCAGGGGACTTTTAATGAGCAGTTCTTC
few,TRBJ2-3,16,TRBD2,TRBV7-6,CASSFTSGGATDTQYF,TGTGCCAGCAGCTTTACTAGCGGGGGGGCAACAGATACGCAGTATTTT
few,TRBJ1-6,16,NA,TRBV18,CASSPPGQRGNSPLHF,TGTGCCAGCTCACCACCGGGGCAGAGGGGCAATTCACCCCTCCACTTT
NA,TRBJ2-7,12,NA,TRBV20-1,CSAKRETYEQYF,TGCAGTGCCAAGAGGGAGACCTACGAGCAGTACTTC
few,TRBJ2-5,12,NA,TRBV2,CASSGAAETQYF,TGTGCCAGCAGTGGCGCCGCTGAGACCCAGTACTTC
few,TRBJ1-5,13,NA,TRBV30,CAVDGGFNQPQHF,TGTGCCGTCGACGGGGGGTTTAATCAGCCCCAGCATTTT
NA,TRBJ2-7,13,TRBD2,TRBV12-3/TRBV12-4,CASSPVATSDQYF,TGTGCCAGCAGTCCCGTGGCGACTAGCGACCAGTACTTC
few,TRBJ2-1,14,TRBD2,TRBV12-3/TRBV12-4,CASRLTSGVYEQFF,TGTGCCAGCAGGTTGACTAGCGGGGTGTACGAGCAGTTCTTC
few,TRBJ1-2,16,TRBD1,TRBV5-1,CASSPTGTGSRGGYTF,TGCGCCAGCAGCCCCACCGGGACAGGATCTCGTGGCGGCTACACCTTC
many,TRBJ2-1,16,NA,TRBV20-1,CSAREAEGLLYNEQFF,TGCAGTGCTAGAGAAGCGGAAGGATTACTTTACAATGAGCAGTTCTTC
few,TRBJ2-2,13,NA,TRBV15,CATSRDRSGELFF,TGTGCCACCAGCAGAGATCGATCAGGGGAGCTGTTTTTT
few,TRBJ2-6,15,NA,TRBV4-2,CASSSQYSGANVLTF,TGTGCCAGCAGCTCACAGTACTCTGGGGCCAACGTCCTGACTTTC
NA,TRBJ2-6,16,NA,TRBV20-1,CSARDVGGAGANVLTF,TGCAGTGCTAGAGATGTTGGAGGGGCTGGGGCCAACGTCCTGACTTTC
NA,TRBJ2-7,13,TRBD1,TRBV3-1,CASSPRQGAEQYF,TGTGCCAGCAGCCCTAGACAGGGTGCCGAGCAGTACTTC
few,TRBJ2-1,17,TRBD2,TRBV3-1,CASSHGGLAGPPNEQFF,TGTGCCAGCAGCCACGGCGGACTAGCGGGACCCCCCAATGAGCAGTTCTTC
many,TRBJ2-3,13,NA,TRBV5-1,CASSLRDIDTQYF,TGCGCCAGCAGCTTACGGGACATAGATACGCAGTATTTT
few,TRBJ1-1,14,NA,TRBV12-3/TRBV12-4,CASSLLSGPTEAFF,TGTGCCAGCAGTTTACTTTCAGGACCGACTGAAGCTTTCTTT
few,TRBJ1-3,14,NA,TRBV15,CATSRERVGNTIYF,TGTGCCACCAGCAGAGAACGGGTTGGAAACACCATATATTTT
many,TRBJ2-4,15,NA,TRBV14,CASSHPQGGKNIQYF,TGTGCCAGCAGCCACCCACAGGGGGGGAAAAACATTCAGTACTTC
few,TRBJ2-2,15,TRBD1,TRBV6-1,CASRRTGRRSGELFF,TGTGCCAGCAGGAGGACAGGGCGCAGGAGCGGGGAGCTGTTTTTT
many,TRBJ1-3,12,NA,TRBV6-5,CASTSSGNTIYF,TGTGCCAGCACAAGCTCTGGAAACACCATATATTTT
many,TRBJ2-3,15,NA,TRBV4-3,CASSPIHASTDTQYF,TGCGCCAGCAGCCCTATACACGCTAGCACAGATACGCAGTATTTT
few,TRBJ2-7,14,TRBD1,TRBV12-3/TRBV12-4,CASCEGTGTYEQYF,TGTGCCAGCTGCGAGGGGACAGGTACTTACGAGCAGTACTTC
NA,TRBJ2-7,17,TRBD1,TRBV11-2,CASSPPRGRPTFYEQYF,TGTGCCAGCAGCCCGCCCAGGGGGCGGCCAACCTTCTACGAGCAGTACTTC
NA,TRBJ2-3,15,NA,TRBV24-1,CATSDLLRGTDTQYF,TGTGCCACCAGTGATTTGCTCAGGGGAACAGATACGCAGTATTTT
NA,TRBJ2-1,14,NA,TRBV7-9,CASSLSVSYNEQFF,TGTGCCAGCAGCTTAAGTGTATCCTACAATGAGCAGTTCTTC
few,TRBJ1-2,15,TRBD1,TRBV5-1,CASSPQIGGGYGYTF,TGCGCCAGCAGCCCTCAAATAGGGGGCGGCTATGGCTACACCTTC
NA,TRBJ2-7,15,TRBD1,TRBV29-1,CSVGGTTGSSYEQYF,TGCAGCGTTGGGGGTACGACAGGGAGCTCCTACGAGCAGTACTTC
few,TRBJ2-7,15,NA,TRBV6-2/TRBV6-3,CASSSRDSGSYEQYF,TGTGCCAGCAGTTCGCGGGACTCAGGTTCTTACGAGCAGTACTTC
NA,TRBJ2-5,16,TRBD1,TRBV11-2,CASSSGGQGFHETQYF,TGTGCCAGCAGCTCGGGGGGACAGGGGTTCCACGAGACCCAGTACTTC
NA,TRBJ2-1,14,NA,TRBV7-9,CASSMDNFGNEQFF,TGTGCCAGCAGCATGGACAATTTTGGCAATGAGCAGTTCTTC
many,TRBJ2-3,16,NA,TRBV5-5,CASSLGGASSSDTQYF,TGTGCCAGCAGCTTGGGGGGGGCCAGCAGCTCAGATACGCAGTATTTT
NA,TRBJ2-1,15,NA,TRBV5-1,CASSLESGIGDEQFF,TGCGCCAGCAGCTTGGAGTCTGGCATCGGCGACGAGCAGTTCTTC
few,TRBJ2-5,15,NA,TRBV28,CASSGTGPTQETQYF,TGTGCCAGCAGTGGGACGGGCCCCACACAAGAGACCCAGTACTTC
few,TRBJ2-7,13,NA,TRBV10-3,CAIRDDGAYEQYF,TGTGCCATCAGGGACGATGGGGCATACGAGCAGTACTTC
NA,TRBJ1-1,15,TRBD1,TRBV7-2,CASSSRGIQNTEAFF,TGTGCCAGCAGCTCCAGGGGGATACAGAACACTGAAGCTTTCTTT
few,TRBJ2-5,14,NA,TRBV15,CATSKPEYQETQYF,TGTGCCACCAGCAAACCAGAGTACCAAGAGACCCAGTACTTC
once,TRBJ2-5,16,TRBD2,TRBV7-2,CASSPRGLAGGETQYF,TGTGCCAGCAGCCCCAGAGGTCTAGCGGGAGGAGAGACCCAGTACTTC
few,TRBJ2-7,14,NA,TRBV11-2,CASSFGGQSYEQYF,TGTGCCAGCAGCTTCGGGGGACAATCCTACGAGCAGTACTTC
few,TRBJ1-2,12,TRBD1,TRBV12-3/TRBV12-4,CASSQTGAGYTF,TGTGCCAGCAGCCAGACAGGGGCGGGCTACACCTTC
few,TRBJ2-5,14,TRBD1,TRBV4-3,CASSPDRDPRAQYF,TGCGCCAGCAGCCCTGACAGGGACCCCAGGGCCCAGTACTTC
few,TRBJ1-1,14,TRBD1,TRBV6-2/TRBV6-3,CASRRTGTNTEAFF,TGTGCCAGCAGGAGGACAGGGACGAACACTGAAGCTTTCTTT
NA,TRBJ2-7,14,NA,TRBV9,CASSPDGDTYEQYF,TGTGCCAGCAGCCCGGATGGGGACACCTACGAGCAGTACTTC
NA,TRBJ2-7,12,NA,TRBV7-9,CASTPHGDEQYF,TGTGCCAGCACCCCCCATGGTGACGAGCAGTACTTC
NA,TRBJ2-3,13,NA,TRBV30,CAWSSQGTDTQYF,TGTGCCTGGAGTTCACAGGGAACAGATACGCAGTATTTT
few,TRBJ2-6,15,NA,TRBV18,CASSPTGSGANVLTF,TGTGCCAGCAGTCCAACAGGGTCTGGGGCCAACGTCCTGACTTTC
NA,TRBJ1-2,12,TRBD1,TRBV6-6,CASSDRGAGYTF,TGTGCCAGCAGTGACAGGGGTGCTGGCTACACCTTC
NA,TRBJ2-2,18,TRBD2,TRBV5-1,CASSLPLLAGGSTGELFF,TGCGCCAGCAGCTTGCCCCTACTAGCGGGAGGAAGCACCGGGGAGCTGTTTTTT
few,TRBJ2-7,13,TRBD1,TRBV29-1,CSGSPGQGYEQYF,TGCAGCGGCAGCCCGGGACAGGGCTACGAGCAGTACTTC
few,TRBJ2-1,14,NA,TRBV5-1,CASSVQGNYNEQFF,TGCGCCAGCAGCGTACAGGGTAACTACAATGAGCAGTTCTTC
few,TRBJ2-2,14,NA,TRBV6-5,CASSWTEGAGELFF,TGTGCCAGCAGTTGGACGGAGGGAGCCGGGGAGCTGTTTTTT
NA,TRBJ2-1,13,NA,TRBV6-1,CASSPGILYEQFF,TGTGCCAGCAGCCCGGGAATTTTATATGAGCAGTTCTTC
few,TRBJ2-7,16,NA,TRBV3-1,CASSQEWLGSSYEQYF,TGTGCCAGCAGCCAAGAGTGGCTAGGGAGCTCCTACGAGCAGTACTTC